The 3 T cell receptor beta chains below were found in one sample sequenced in a study of shared clonotypes between healthy human individuals. The protocol was immunoSEQ multiplex PCR, while the TCRdb copy is restricted to in-frame clones and leaves out a portion. The data show around 2.1 million clones, about 94% seen once. The specimen sequenced was naive CD4+ T cells sorted from blood. Subset defined: CD45RA+ positively selected. These receptors were collected from a man aged 18 to 30 in good health.

The J gene is TRBJ1-2, the V gene TRBV6-1; 9 bases fit TRBD1. Germline V gene sequence: CDR1 MNHNS, CDR2 SASEGT. V gave up 10 bases and J gave up 3 bases; unmatched junction bases: 3. The CDR3 has 12 amino acids. CDR3 amino acids: CAIRDRDYGYTF. In DNA form, the CDR3 reads TGTGCCATCAGGGACAGGGACTATGGCTACACCTTC.

This clone was seen a single time. The chain has TRBV19 and TRBJ1-6, with D possibly being TRBD1 (6 bases). The V end was cut by 6 bases, the J end by 5 bases, with 14 bases between. Germline lookup yields CDR1 LNHDA and CDR2 SQIVND (reference sequence). The CDR3 length is 15 residues. The CDR3 loop is CASRYRGGHNSPLHF. Written as DNA, the CDR3 is TGTGCCAGTAGGTATAGAGGGGGACATAATTCACCCCTCCACTTT.

The CDR3, as DNA: TGTGCCAGCAGCGTAGAAGGGATAGGAGAGACCCAGTACTTC. Translated, it gives CASSVEGIGETQYF. The chain recombines TRBV9 with TRBJ2-5; D remains unclear. This CDR3 comprises 14 residues. Germline V CDR1 and CDR2: SGDLS, YYNGEE. The V end was cut by 0 bases, the J end by 4 bases, with 10 bases between.